Each of the 24 T cell receptor beta chains below was sequenced from the same sample in a study of early T cells in non-severe SARS-CoV-2 infection. TCRdb fed the 5' RACE reads into MiXCR, producing one record per CDR3 protein. The sample yields 26,000 or so distinct CDR3 sequences, under 5.5% seen once. Sequences were derived from whole blood, sampled at baseline. Receptors were obtained from an adult who was a healthcare worker with PCR-confirmed SARS-CoV-2 infection or an uninfected control (not recorded which).

Ten or more counts support this clonotype. The chain couples TRBV20-1 to TRBJ2-3; maybe TRBD1 (7 bases). The CDR3 is 15 amino acids. The ends were cut back, 1 base at V and 3 bases at J, with 14 bases in the middle. In germline, CDR1 is DFQATT, CDR2 SNEGSKA (reference sequence). The CDR3 sequence: CSARVDRAGTDTQYF. In DNA, the CDR3 is TGCAGTGCTAGAGTTGACAGGGCGGGAACAGATACGCAGTATTTT.

There are many counts of this clonotype. The chain is built from TRBV10-3 and TRBJ2-3, with 7 bases identical to TRBD1. The CDR3 is 14 amino acids. V lost 7 bases, J lost 4 bases, and 8 bases stayed unmatched. Germline values: CDR1 ENHRY, CDR2 SYGVKD. CDR3 DNA sequence: TGTGCCATCACAGAAGACCAGGGGGCAGATACGCAGTATTTT. The encoded protein is CAITEDQGADTQYF.

J is TRBJ2-7 and V is TRBV7-2; D not resolved. Germline CDR1 is SGHTA and CDR2 is FQGNSA. The CDR3 length is 13 residues. Trimming took 4 bases from V and 2 from J, leaving 9 bases between them. This chain's CDR3 is CASSYAQTYEQYF. DNA for the CDR3: TGTGCCAGCAGCTACGCCCAAACCTACGAGCAGTACTTC.

This chain connects TRBV5-6 to TRBJ1-2; D not resolved. CDR3 size: 14 residues. Trimming stripped 9 bases from V and 0 bases from J, with 15 bases between. Germline values: CDR1 SGHDT, CDR2 YYEEEE. The CDR3 protein is CATTVWWANYGYTF. Written as DNA, the CDR3 is TGTGCCACCACCGTCTGGTGGGCTAACTATGGCTACACCTTC.

This clonotype was picked up many times. The rearrangement joins TRBV20-1 to TRBJ2-1; D uncertain. Trimming pared 0 bases from V and 3 bases from J, leaving 9 bases between. The CDR3 is 14 residues long. CDR1 and CDR2 (germline): DFQATT, SNEGSKA (reference sequence). CDR3: CSAREAPVYNEQFF. The CDR3 coding sequence is TGCAGTGCTAGAGAGGCCCCCGTCTACAATGAGCAGTTCTTC.

The sample holds one count of this clonotype. A much larger clone is a single base away; this may be a read error. In this CDR3 the conserved last residue, phenylalanine or tryptophan, is missing, so a read error is likely. The chain combines TRBV6-2 or TRBV6-3 with TRBJ2-7, with D unclear. Per the germline V gene, CDR1 is MNHEY and CDR2 is SVGEGT. The V gene lost 2 bases and the J gene lost 0 bases, with 8 bases spanning the gap. This CDR3 is built from 14 residues. In DNA form, the CDR3 reads TGTGCCAGCAGTTACGAGGTTCTCTCCTACGAGCAGTACTTA. Translation gives CASSYEVLSYEQYL.

At least ten counts were recorded for this clonotype. The chain employs TRBV6-5 and TRBJ2-3; TRBD2 agrees at 10 bases. Trimming removed 8 bases from V and 0 bases from J; junction bases left unmatched: 5. The CDR3 is 15 amino acids. The V gene's germline CDR1 is MNHEY and CDR2 SVGAGI. The CDR3 DNA reads TGTGCCAGCTCGAAGACTAGCGGGAGCACAGATACGCAGTATTTT. Translating it yields CASSKTSGSTDTQYF.

This clonotype was seen many times. The chain combines TRBV6-6 with TRBJ1-6; unclear D gene. Germline V gives CDR1 MNHNY, CDR2 SVGAGI (reference sequence). This CDR3 contains 14 residues. Trimming stripped 0 bases from V and 9 bases from J, with 9 bases between. The CDR3 here is CASSYSSAASPLHF. CDR3 DNA: TGTGCCAGCAGTTACTCGTCGGCAGCTTCACCCCTCCACTTT.

This clonotype was found many times. This rearrangement joins TRBV29-1 to TRBJ1-5, with D unresolved. Germline values: CDR1 SQVTM, CDR2 ANQGSEA. The CDR3 runs 13 residues. Trimming left V 6 bases short and J 0 bases short, with 9 bases between. The CDR3 protein is CSVREDSNQPQHF. CDR3 sequence (DNA): TGCAGCGTGAGAGAAGATAGCAATCAGCCCCAGCATTTT.

The table lists this clonotype with many counts. The V call is TRBV20-1, the J call TRBJ1-1, with a possible D match to TRBD1 (5 bases). The length of the CDR3 is 14 residues. V was clipped by 7 bases and J by 1 base, with 16 bases between them. CDR1 is DFQATT and CDR2 is SNEGSKA in the germline V gene (reference sequence). The CDR3 is CSVFMGPTNTEAFF. CDR3 sequence (DNA): TGCAGTGTTTTCATGGGACCGACGAACACTGAAGCTTTCTTT.

The CDR3 nucleotides read TGTGCCAGCAGTTCCCCGTCGGGAGCCCTAGGTGATACGCAGTATTTT. Translating it yields CASSSPSGALGDTQYF. The rearrangement uses TRBV28 and TRBJ2-3, with D tentatively TRBD2 (6 bases). Trimming pared 4 bases from V and 6 bases from J, leaving 20 bases between. The CDR3 totals 16 residues. Germline CDR1 MDHEN, CDR2 SYDVKM.

The chain combines TRBV7-9 with TRBJ1-1; the D is unclear. Germline V gene lookup returns CDR1 SEHNR and CDR2 FQNEAQ (reference sequence). The V gene lost 1 base and the J gene lost 0 bases, with 9 bases spanning the gap. The CDR3 loop spans 15 amino acids. CDR3 sequence reads: CASSLETFMNTEAFF. The CDR3 coding sequence is TGTGCCAGCAGCTTAGAGACGTTCATGAACACTGAAGCTTTCTTT.

This chain uses TRBV15 with TRBJ2-3, with D perhaps matching TRBD1 (6 bases). Between the trimmed V and J ends, which lost 2 bases and 3 bases, there was a span of 12 bases. The CDR3 covers 15 residues. Per germline, CDR1 LNHNV and CDR2 YYDKDF (reference sequence). As DNA, the CDR3 is TGTGCCACCAGCAGAAACCCAGGGGAAACAGATACGCAGTATTTT. Translation gives CATSRNPGETDTQYF.

This clonotype was seen repeatedly, ten times or more. The CDR3 region has the DNA TGCGCCAGCAGCCAAGATGTGCGACGCGACGAGCAGTACTTC. Amino acids: CASSQDVRRDEQYF. The chain uses TRBV4-3 and TRBJ2-7, with unresolved D. Trimming stripped 0 bases from V and 5 bases from J, with 11 bases between. Germline CDR1 is LGHNA and CDR2 is YSLEER. The CDR3 is 14 amino acids.

The gene calls are TRBV20-1 and TRBJ2-5; D remains ambiguous. The CDR3 runs 14 residues. Germline V lookup: CDR1 DFQATT, CDR2 SNEGSKA (reference sequence). V shed 6 bases and J shed 5 bases, with 19 bases lying between them. This chain's CDR3 is CSAISSQLTETQYF. The CDR3 coding sequence is TGCAGTGCCATAAGCAGTCAATTGACGGAGACCCAGTACTTC.

In this sample, this clonotype turned up a few times. The CDR3, as DNA: TGTGCCAGTAGAGGAGGAGAGCCCCAGCATTTT. Protein: CASRGGEPQHF. The chain recombines TRBV19 with TRBJ1-5; D is unresolved. The germline CDR1 and CDR2 sequences are LNHDA and SQIVND (reference sequence). The germline V and J ends were trimmed by 6 bases and 8 bases, with 8 bases remaining between them. This CDR3 comprises 11 residues.

This clonotype was observed at least ten times. The chain combines TRBV28 with TRBJ2-7; no firm D call. The V end was cut by 2 bases, the J end by 7 bases, with 12 bases between. Germline-derived CDR1 and CDR2 are MDHEN and SYDVKM. This CDR3 comprises 13 residues. The CDR3 nucleotides are TGTGCCAGCAGTTTAGCGGCCGCTGGGGAGCAGTACTTC. Translated: CASSLAAAGEQYF. Full variable domain (missing parts from reference TRBV28 and TRBJ2-7): DVKVTQSSRYLVKRTGEKVFLECVQDMDHENMFWYRQDPGLGLRLIYFSYDVKMKEKGDIPEGYSVSREKKERFSLILESASTNQTSMYLCASSLAAAGEQYFGPGTRLTVT.

This clonotype was counted between two and nine times. The chain joins TRBV5-1 to TRBJ2-3; D uncertain. The germline V gene encodes CDR1 SGHRS and CDR2 YFSETQ. V lost 1 base to trimming and J lost 4 bases, with 10 bases between them. The CDR3 is made up of 14 amino acids. Written as DNA, the CDR3 is TGCGCCAGCAGCTTGCCGACTGGACCAGATACGCAGTATTTT. It is translated as CASSLPTGPDTQYF.

In this sample, this clonotype turned up many times. The chain links TRBV3-1 to TRBJ2-1, with TRBD1 as a possible D gene (6 bases). The CDR3 length is 14 residues. Trimming removed 0 bases from V and 9 bases from J, with 12 bases in between. Looked up from germline, CDR1 is LGHDT and CDR2 is YNNKEL (reference sequence). CDR3 nucleotides: TGTGCCAGCAGCCAAGACCCTTCAGGGGCTGAGCAGTTCTTC. It specifies CASSQDPSGAEQFF.

The rearrangement joins TRBV3-1 to TRBJ2-7; D tentatively fits TRBD1 or TRBD2 (6 bases each). Germline loops: CDR1 LGHDT, CDR2 YNNKEL (reference sequence). This CDR3 comprises 15 residues. V lost 4 bases to trimming and J lost 4 bases, with 17 bases between them. This chain's CDR3 is CASSPPARGLYEQYF. In DNA, the CDR3 is TGTGCCAGCAGCCCCCCGGCCCGGGGGCTTTACGAGCAGTACTTC.

This clonotype appeared many times. The chain employs TRBV6-6 and TRBJ2-5; TRBD2 aligns across 7 bases. The trim removed 8 bases at V and 3 bases at J, leaving 6 bases unmatched. In germline, CDR1 is MNHNY, CDR2 SVGAGI (reference sequence). This CDR3 contains 13 residues. CDR3 loop: CASSPRGEETQYF. CDR3 DNA: TGTGCCAGCTCCCCCCGGGGGGAAGAGACCCAGTACTTC.

This clonotype showed up many times. The V call is TRBV5-4, the J call TRBJ2-1; D is ambiguous. V lost 3 bases, J lost 7 bases, and 11 bases lay in between. The germline V gene encodes CDR1 SGHNT and CDR2 YYREEE (reference sequence). This CDR3 is built from 13 residues. CDR3 residues: CASSSTIGNEQFF. Here the CDR3 DNA reads TGTGCCAGCAGCTCCACAATTGGAAATGAGCAGTTCTTC.

This clonotype was observed many times. The chain recombines TRBV29-1 with TRBJ2-1; 8 bases fit TRBD1. V lost 7 bases, J lost 0 bases, and 11 bases stayed unmatched. This CDR3 is 16 amino acids long. Looked up from germline, CDR1 is SQVTM and CDR2 is ANQGSEA. CDR3 sequence reads: CSAGQAPILSYNEQFF. The CDR3 DNA reads TGCAGCGCGGGACAGGCCCCGATCCTCTCCTACAATGAGCAGTTCTTC.

This clonotype appeared many times. This rearrangement joins TRBV7-9 to TRBJ2-3, with TRBD1 identical over 8 bases. The germline gives CDR1 SEHNR, CDR2 FQNEAQ (reference sequence). The CDR3 length is 15 residues. Losses at the gene ends were 5 bases for V and 2 bases for J; bases not matched to a gene: 6. DNA of the CDR3: TGTGCCAGCAGCCCGGACAGGGTGACCACAGATACGCAGTATTTT. Its protein is CASSPDRVTTDTQYF.